A single sample gave rise to the 8 T cell receptor beta chains below, sequenced in a study of blood T cell repertoires in COVID-19. The assay was immunoSEQ multiplex PCR, and TCRdb's table has in-frame clones only and misses some. The repertoire has a few hundred thousand clones, 75% to 90% of them found once; the top ten carry about a tenth. Sequences were obtained from peripheral blood. The receptors were gathered from a woman aged 70-85 years with COVID-19, enrolled during active disease.

This rearrangement joins TRBV10-3 to TRBJ2-1; TRBD2 aligns across 11 bases. Germline CDR1 and CDR2: ENHRY and SYGVKD. The CDR3 contains 12 residues. CDR3 loop: CAAGTSGFKQFF. The CDR3 DNA reads TGTGCTGCCGGGACTAGCGGTTTTAAGCAGTTCTTC.

This clone was counted once. This chain connects TRBV20-1 to TRBJ2-5, with D possibly matching TRBD2 (6 bases). The CDR3 spans 11 residues. Germline CDR1 is DFQATT and CDR2 is SNEGSKA (reference sequence). Deletions cut 6 bases from V and 7 bases from J, with 12 bases between. The CDR3 DNA is TGCAGTGCCGGCGGGACGCCGACCCAGTACTTC. It specifies CSAGGTPTQYF.

This chain connects TRBV5-1 to TRBJ1-2; no firm D call. This CDR3 spans 12 amino acids. CDR1 SGHRS and CDR2 YFSETQ come from the germline V gene. Trimming removed 1 base from V and 8 bases from J, with 9 bases in between. The CDR3 sequence is CASSLTGWGYTF. In DNA, the CDR3 is TGCGCCAGCAGCTTGACCGGGTGGGGCTACACCTTC. The full variable domain, in which reference TRBV5-1 and TRBJ1-2 provide the parts outside the CDR3, is KAGVTQTPRYLIKTRGQQVTLSCSPISGHRSVSWYQQTPGQGLQFLFEYFSETQRNKGNFPGRFSGRQFSNSRSEMNVSTLELGDSALYLCASSLTGWGYTFGSGTRLTVV.

The chain recombines TRBV6-5 with TRBJ2-1; 9 bases are shared with TRBD2. Germline-derived CDR1 and CDR2 are MNHEY and SVGAGI. V shed 7 bases, J shed 15 bases, and the junction held 13 bases outside the gene matches. The CDR3 is made up of 13 amino acids. For the CDR3, the DNA is TGTGCCAGCAAACGAGAGGGCGGGAGGGCACCGTTCTTC. Amino acids: CASKREGGRAPFF.

The gene calls are TRBV3-1 (or the pseudogene TRBV3-2) and TRBJ2-1; 10 nucleotides agree with TRBD2. CDR3 length: 15 residues. Trimming removed 1 base from V and 7 bases from J; junction bases left unmatched: 4. The V gene's germline CDR1 is LGHDT and CDR2 YNNKEL (reference sequence). The DNA for the CDR3 is TGTGCCAGCAGCCAAGGACTAGCGGGTGATAATGAGCAGTTCTTC. Residues: CASSQGLAGDNEQFF.

The V gene is TRBV27, the J gene TRBJ1-1; TRBD1 is a possible D gene (5 bases). The germline gives CDR1 MNHEY, CDR2 SMNVEV (reference sequence). The length of the CDR3 is 17 residues. V lost 4 bases and J 6 bases, leaving 24 bases between the germline ends. The CDR3 protein is CASSSPHKWGKGAEAFF. CDR3 bases: TGTGCCAGCAGTTCTCCCCATAAGTGGGGTAAAGGGGCTGAAGCTTTCTTT.

V usage is TRBV24-1 and J usage is TRBJ2-2; the match to TRBD2 covers 12 bases. Looked up from germline, CDR1 is KGHDR and CDR2 is SFDVKD. The CDR3 extends over 19 amino acids. V lost 4 bases to trimming and J lost 6 bases; unmatched junction nucleotides: 14. The CDR3 loop reads CATSDNGLAGMVTPGELFF. The CDR3 DNA reads TGTGCCACCAGTGACAACGGACTAGCGGGAATGGTAACCCCCGGGGAGCTGTTTTTT.

J is TRBJ1-1 and V is TRBV4-1; a possible D gene is TRBD1 (6 bases). Germline V gives CDR1 MGHRA, CDR2 YSYEKL. V shed 4 bases and J shed 3 bases, with 9 bases lying between them. The CDR3 extends over 13 amino acids. CDR3 DNA: TGCGCCAGCAGCCCTGCAGGGGACACTGAAGCTTTCTTT. Its translation is CASSPAGDTEAFF.